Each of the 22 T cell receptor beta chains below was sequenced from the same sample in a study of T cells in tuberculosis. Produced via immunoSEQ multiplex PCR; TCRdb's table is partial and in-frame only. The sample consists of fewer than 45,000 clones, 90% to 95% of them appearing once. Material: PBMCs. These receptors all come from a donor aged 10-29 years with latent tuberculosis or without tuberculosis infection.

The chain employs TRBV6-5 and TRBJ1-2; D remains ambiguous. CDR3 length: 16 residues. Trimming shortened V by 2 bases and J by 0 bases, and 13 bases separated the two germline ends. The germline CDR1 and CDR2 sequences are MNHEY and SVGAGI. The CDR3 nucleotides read TGTGCCAGCAGTTACCCCCTACACGGAGCTAACTATGGCTACACCTTC. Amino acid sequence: CASSYPLHGANYGYTF.

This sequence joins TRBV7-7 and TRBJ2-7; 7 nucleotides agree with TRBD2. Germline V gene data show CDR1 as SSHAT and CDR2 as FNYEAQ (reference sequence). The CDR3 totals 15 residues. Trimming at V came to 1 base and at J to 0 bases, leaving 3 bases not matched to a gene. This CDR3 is CASSLGGGSSYEQYF. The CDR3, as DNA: TGTGCCAGCAGCTTAGGGGGGGGTAGCTCCTACGAGCAGTACTTC.

CDR3 region: CASSSWDSRYNEQFF. In DNA, the CDR3 is TGTGCCAGCAGCTCCTGGGACAGTAGATACAATGAGCAGTTCTTC. The chain carries TRBV5-6 and TRBJ2-1; 7 bases map to TRBD1. V lost 3 bases and J lost 4; bases outside the gene matches: 7. This CDR3 is built from 15 residues. CDR1 is SGHDT, CDR2 YYEEEE, per germline.

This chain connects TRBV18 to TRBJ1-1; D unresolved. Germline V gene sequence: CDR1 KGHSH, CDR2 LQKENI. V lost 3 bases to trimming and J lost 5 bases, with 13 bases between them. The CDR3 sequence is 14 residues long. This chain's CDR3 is CASSPSRAITEAFF. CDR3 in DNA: TGTGCCAGCTCACCCTCGAGGGCAATTACTGAAGCTTTCTTT. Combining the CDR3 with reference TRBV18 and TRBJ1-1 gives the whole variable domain NAGVMQNPRHLVRRRGQEARLRCSPMKGHSHVYWYRQLPEEGLKFMVYLQKENIIDESGMPKERFSAEFPKEGPSILRIQQVVRGDSAAYFCASSPSRAITEAFFGQGTRLTVV.

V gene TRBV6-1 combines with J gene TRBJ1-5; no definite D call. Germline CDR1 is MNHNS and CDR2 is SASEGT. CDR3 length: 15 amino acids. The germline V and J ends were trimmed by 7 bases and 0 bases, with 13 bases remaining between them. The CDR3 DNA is TGTGCCAGCATTGGGCAACCCTATAGCAATCAGCCCCAGCATTTT. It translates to CASIGQPYSNQPQHF.

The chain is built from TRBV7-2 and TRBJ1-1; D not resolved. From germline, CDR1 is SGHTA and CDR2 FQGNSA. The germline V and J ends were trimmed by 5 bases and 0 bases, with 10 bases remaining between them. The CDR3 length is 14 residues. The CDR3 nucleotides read TGTGCCAGCAGCCCGAGTCTGATGAACACTGAAGCTTTCTTT. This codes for CASSPSLMNTEAFF.

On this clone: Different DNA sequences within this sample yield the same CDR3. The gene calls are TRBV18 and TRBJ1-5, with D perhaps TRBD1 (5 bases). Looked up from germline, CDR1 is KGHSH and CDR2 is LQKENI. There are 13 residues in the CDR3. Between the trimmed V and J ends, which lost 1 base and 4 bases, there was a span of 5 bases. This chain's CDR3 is CASSPQGNQPQHF. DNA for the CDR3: TGTGCCAGCTCACCACAGGGGAATCAGCCCCAGCATTTT.

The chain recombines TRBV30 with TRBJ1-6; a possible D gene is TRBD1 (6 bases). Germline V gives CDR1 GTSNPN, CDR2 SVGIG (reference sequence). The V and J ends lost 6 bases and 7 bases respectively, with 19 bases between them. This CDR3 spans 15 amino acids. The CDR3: CACRAGEGRNSPLHF. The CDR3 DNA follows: TGTGCCTGCCGAGCAGGGGAGGGACGGAATTCACCCCTCCACTTT.

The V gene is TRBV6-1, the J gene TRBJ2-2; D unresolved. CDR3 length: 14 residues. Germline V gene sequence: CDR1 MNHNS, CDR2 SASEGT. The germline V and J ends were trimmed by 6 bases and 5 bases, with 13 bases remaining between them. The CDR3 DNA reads TGTGCCAGCAGCCTAGGCGAGGAGACCGGGGAGCTGTTTTTT. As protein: CASSLGEETGELFF.

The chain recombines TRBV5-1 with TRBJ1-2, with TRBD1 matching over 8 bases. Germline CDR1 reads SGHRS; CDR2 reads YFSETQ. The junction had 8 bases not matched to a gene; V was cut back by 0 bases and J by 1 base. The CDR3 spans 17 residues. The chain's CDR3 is CASSLAQGALLNYGYTF. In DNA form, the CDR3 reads TGCGCCAGCAGCTTGGCCCAGGGGGCCCTTCTTAACTATGGCTACACCTTC. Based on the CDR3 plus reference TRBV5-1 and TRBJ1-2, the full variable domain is KAGVTQTPRYLIKTRGQQVTLSCSPISGHRSVSWYQQTPGQGLQFLFEYFSETQRNKGNFPGRFSGRQFSNSRSEMNVSTLELGDSALYLCASSLAQGALLNYGYTFGSGTRLTVV.

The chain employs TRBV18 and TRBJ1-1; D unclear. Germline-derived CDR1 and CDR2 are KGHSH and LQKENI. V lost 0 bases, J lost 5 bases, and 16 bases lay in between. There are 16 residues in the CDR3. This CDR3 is CASSPPLSREGTEAFF. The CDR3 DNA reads TGTGCCAGCTCACCACCCCTAAGTAGGGAGGGAACTGAAGCTTTCTTT.

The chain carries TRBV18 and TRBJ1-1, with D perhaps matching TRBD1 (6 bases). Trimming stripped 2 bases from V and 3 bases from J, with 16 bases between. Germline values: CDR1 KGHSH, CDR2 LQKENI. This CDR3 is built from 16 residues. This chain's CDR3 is CASSPGGRAGDTEAFF. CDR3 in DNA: TGTGCCAGCTCACCAGGGGGCAGGGCTGGGGACACTGAAGCTTTCTTT.

This CDR3 reads CASSMVLGGTEAFF. The DNA for the CDR3 is TGCGCCAGCAGCATGGTCCTAGGGGGCACTGAAGCTTTCTTT. The chain has TRBV5-1 and TRBJ1-1; possible D gene TRBD1, 6 bases. V was pared by 4 bases and J by 4 bases, with 14 bases between. From germline, CDR1 is SGHRS and CDR2 YFSETQ. The CDR3 length is 14 residues. The full variable domain, completed using reference TRBV5-1 and TRBJ1-1, is KAGVTQTPRYLIKTRGQQVTLSCSPISGHRSVSWYQQTPGQGLQFLFEYFSETQRNKGNFPGRFSGRQFSNSRSEMNVSTLELGDSALYLCASSMVLGGTEAFFGQGTRLTVV.

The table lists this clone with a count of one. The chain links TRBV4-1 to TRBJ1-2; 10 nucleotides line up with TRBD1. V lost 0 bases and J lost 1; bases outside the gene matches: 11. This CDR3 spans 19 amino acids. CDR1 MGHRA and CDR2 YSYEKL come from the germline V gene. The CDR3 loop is CASSQDILGTGAHNYGYTF. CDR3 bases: TGCGCCAGCAGCCAAGATATATTAGGGACAGGGGCTCATAACTATGGCTACACCTTC.

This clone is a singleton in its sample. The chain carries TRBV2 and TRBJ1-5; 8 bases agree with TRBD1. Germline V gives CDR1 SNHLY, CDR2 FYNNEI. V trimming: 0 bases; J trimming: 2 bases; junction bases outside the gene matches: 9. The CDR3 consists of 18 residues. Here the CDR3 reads CASSEAGAGGSGNQPQHF. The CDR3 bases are TGTGCCAGCAGTGAAGCGGGGGCAGGGGGCTCGGGCAATCAGCCCCAGCATTTT.

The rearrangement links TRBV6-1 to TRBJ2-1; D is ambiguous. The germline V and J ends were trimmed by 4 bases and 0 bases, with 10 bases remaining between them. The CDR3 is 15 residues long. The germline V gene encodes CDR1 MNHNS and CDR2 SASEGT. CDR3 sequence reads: CASSVEMSSYNEQFF. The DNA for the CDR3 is TGTGCCAGCAGTGTAGAGATGAGCTCCTACAATGAGCAGTTCTTC.

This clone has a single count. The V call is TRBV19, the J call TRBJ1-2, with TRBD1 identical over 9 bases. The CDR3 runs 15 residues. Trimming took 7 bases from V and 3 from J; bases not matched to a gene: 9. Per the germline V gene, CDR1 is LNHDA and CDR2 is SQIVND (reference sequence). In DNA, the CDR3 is TGTGCCAGTACCGGGGACAGGGAAGCGGACTATGGCTACACCTTC. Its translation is CASTGDREADYGYTF.

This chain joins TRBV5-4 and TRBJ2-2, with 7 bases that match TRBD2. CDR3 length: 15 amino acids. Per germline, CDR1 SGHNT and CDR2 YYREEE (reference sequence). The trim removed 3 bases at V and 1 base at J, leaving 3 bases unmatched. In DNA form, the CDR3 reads TGTGCCAGCAGCTCCAGCGGGATGAACACCGGGGAGCTGTTTTTT. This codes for CASSSSGMNTGELFF.

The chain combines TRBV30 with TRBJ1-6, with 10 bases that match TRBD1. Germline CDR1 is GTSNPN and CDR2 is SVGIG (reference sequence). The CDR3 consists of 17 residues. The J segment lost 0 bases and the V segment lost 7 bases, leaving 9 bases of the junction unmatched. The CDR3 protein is CASTGTGESSYNSPLHF. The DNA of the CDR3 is TGTGCCTCTACCGGGACAGGGGAAAGCTCCTATAATTCACCCCTCCACTTT.

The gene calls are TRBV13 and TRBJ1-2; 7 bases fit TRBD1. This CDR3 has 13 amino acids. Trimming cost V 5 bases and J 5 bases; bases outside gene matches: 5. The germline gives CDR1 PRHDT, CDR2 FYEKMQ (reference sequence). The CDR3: CASSDRDRYGYTF. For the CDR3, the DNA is TGTGCCAGCAGCGACCGGGACAGATATGGCTACACCTTC.

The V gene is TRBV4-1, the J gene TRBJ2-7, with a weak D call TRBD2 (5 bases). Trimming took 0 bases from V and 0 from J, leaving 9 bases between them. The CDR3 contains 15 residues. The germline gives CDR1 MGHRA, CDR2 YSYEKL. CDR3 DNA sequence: TGCGCCAGCAGCCAAGAAAGCGGTACCTCCTACGAGCAGTACTTC. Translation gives CASSQESGTSYEQYF.

CDR3 DNA: TGTGCCAGCAGCTTATTGAGACAGGAGAACACTGAAGCTTTCTTT. Residues: CASSLLRQENTEAFF. The J gene is TRBJ1-1, the V gene TRBV7-3, with a possible D match to TRBD1 (6 bases). This CDR3 has 15 residues. The V end lost 2 bases, the J end lost 1 base, and 11 bases lay between the germline ends. The germline V gene has CDR1 SGHTA and CDR2 FQGTGA.